This entry lists 14 T cell receptor beta chains sequenced from one sample in a study of T cell responses to AZD1222 COVID-19 vaccine. Sequencing used immunoSEQ multiplex PCR; TCRdb keeps in-frame clones, though not all of them. The repertoire holds about 160,000 clones, with around 90% as singletons. Sequenced here: peripheral blood, sampled on day 0 of AZD1222 vaccination. The receptors here all came from an adult in good health.

This clone has only a few counts. The chain employs TRBV2 and TRBJ2-7; D might be TRBD2 (6 bases). The CDR3 totals 12 residues. V lost 6 bases to trimming and J lost 2 bases, with 8 bases between them. Germline CDR1 SNHLY, CDR2 FYNNEI. Written as DNA, the CDR3 is TGTGCCAGCAGGGAGGGAACCTACGAGCAGTACTTC. Translating it yields CASREGTYEQYF.

The V call is TRBV4-3, the J call TRBJ2-5, with TRBD2 identical over 7 bases. Germline CDR1 and CDR2: LGHNA and YSLEER. V shed 2 bases and J 5 bases; nucleotides not matched to a gene: 8. This CDR3 contains 15 residues. The CDR3 region has the DNA TGCGCCAGCAGCCAAAACGGGAGGCGGGGGGAGACCCAGTACTTC. It is translated as CASSQNGRRGETQYF.

This clone was detected only once. This rearrangement joins TRBV19 to TRBJ1-1, with TRBD1 matching 10 bases. In germline, CDR1 is LNHDA, CDR2 SQIVND (reference sequence). The J segment lost 0 bases and the V segment lost 5 bases, leaving 9 bases of the junction unmatched. The CDR3 length is 17 residues. Written as DNA, the CDR3 is TGTGCCAGTAGTCCGCCGGGACAGGGGCCCGTGAACACTGAAGCTTTCTTT. This encodes CASSPPGQGPVNTEAFF.

V is TRBV28 and J is TRBJ1-2; D is undetermined. The CDR3 has 14 amino acids. Trimming removed 3 bases from V and 4 bases from J, with 12 bases in between. In germline, CDR1 is MDHEN, CDR2 SYDVKM. The CDR3 region is CASSFARRTYGYTF. The DNA of the CDR3 is TGTGCCAGCAGTTTTGCGAGACGGACCTATGGCTACACCTTC.

The chain uses TRBV7-2 and TRBJ2-7, with 11 bases fitting TRBD2. The CDR3 contains 16 residues. Germline V gene sequence: CDR1 SGHTA, CDR2 FQGNSA. V gave up 5 bases and J gave up 0 bases; unmatched junction bases: 6. CDR3 bases: TGTGCCAGCAGCATGGGACTAGCGGACGCCTCCTACGAGCAGTACTTC. It yields the protein CASSMGLADASYEQYF.

The chain's CDR3 is CASSIASKETQYF. The DNA for the CDR3 is TGTGCCAGTAGTATAGCCAGTAAAGAGACCCAGTACTTC. J is TRBJ2-5 and V is TRBV19, with D uncertain. The germline CDR1 and CDR2 sequences are LNHDA and SQIVND (reference sequence). V was clipped by 1 base and J by 3 bases, with 6 bases between them. The CDR3 extends over 13 amino acids.

The rearrangement uses TRBV5-1 and TRBJ2-6; TRBD1 is a possible D gene (6 bases). This CDR3 region has 19 residues. CDR1 and CDR2 (germline): SGHRS, YFSETQ. V was trimmed by 2 bases and J by 2 bases, leaving 20 bases between them. The CDR3 protein is CASSLQGPSFPTGANVLTF. The CDR3 coding sequence is TGCGCCAGCAGCTTACAGGGCCCTTCCTTTCCCACTGGGGCCAACGTCCTGACTTTC.

The rearrangement links TRBV19 to TRBJ1-4; tentative D call: TRBD1 (5 bases). This CDR3 is 12 amino acids long. Per the germline V gene, CDR1 is LNHDA and CDR2 is SQIVND (reference sequence). The V end lost 5 bases, the J end lost 11 bases, and 12 bases lay between the germline ends. CDR3 residues: CASSENRSKLFF. Here the CDR3 DNA reads TGTGCCAGTAGTGAAAACAGGTCGAAACTGTTTTTT.

This chain uses TRBV6-2 or TRBV6-3 with TRBJ1-3; no firm D call. CDR3 size: 16 residues. Germline assignment: CDR1 MNHEY and CDR2 SVGEGT. Trimming removed 2 bases at V and 0 bases at J, with 11 bases between. CDR3 protein: CASSYLGGYSGNTIYF. CDR3 nucleotides: TGTGCCAGCAGTTACCTCGGTGGATACTCTGGAAACACCATATATTTT.

CDR3 bases: TGTGCCAGCTCCCTTATTCCTCCCGGGACCCCTCGGGGAACTGAAGCTTTCTTT. This gives the protein CASSLIPPGTPRGTEAFF. V is TRBV14 and J is TRBJ1-1; maybe TRBD1 (5 bases). CDR3 length equals 18 residues. Germline V gives CDR1 SGHDN, CDR2 FVKESK. Trimming shortened V by 8 bases and J by 5 bases, and 30 bases separated the two germline ends.

This chain connects TRBV19 to TRBJ1-2; 9 bases map to TRBD1. This CDR3 region has 16 residues. With V trimmed by 5 bases and J by 4 bases, 11 bases remained unmatched. Germline V gene lookup returns CDR1 LNHDA and CDR2 SQIVND (reference sequence). DNA of the CDR3: TGTGCCAGTAGTCCGCGGAGGACAGGGGTGAGCTATGGCTACACCTTC. It encodes CASSPRRTGVSYGYTF.

The V gene is TRBV15, the J gene TRBJ2-5, with 8 bases aligning to TRBD2. The germline CDR1 and CDR2 sequences are LNHNV and YYDKDF (reference sequence). J lost 5 bases, V lost 7 bases, and 6 bases had no gene match. This CDR3 contains 13 residues. CDR3 amino acids: CATKRGGRETQYF. As DNA, the CDR3 is TGTGCCACCAAACGGGGCGGGAGGGAGACCCAGTACTTC.

The CDR3 loop reads CASSERKLSPLHF. Written as DNA, the CDR3 is TGTGCCAGCAGTGAACGTAAGCTTTCACCCCTCCACTTT. The chain couples TRBV2 to TRBJ1-6; D gene uncertain. Per the germline V gene, CDR1 is SNHLY and CDR2 is FYNNEI. This CDR3 comprises 13 residues. The V end was cut by 2 bases, the J end by 9 bases, with 8 bases between.

The chain uses TRBV28 and TRBJ1-2; tentative D call: TRBD1 (6 bases). The ends were cut back, 6 bases at V and 3 bases at J, with 14 bases in the middle. The CDR3 covers 14 residues. Germline V gene data show CDR1 as MDHEN and CDR2 as SYDVKM. DNA of the CDR3: TGTGCCAGCAGGATTCAGACAGGCCACTATGGCTACACCTTC. Translating gives CASRIQTGHYGYTF.